The clone carrying this T cell receptor beta chain was seen ten or more times. Its target is not known. This sample was included in a study of CD8+CD57+ T cells in acquired aplastic anemia. Overall study context: DNA per sorted CD4+ or CD8+ sample ranged roughly 0.19 to 27.4 ug, averaging around 3.2 ug. Healthy-donor CD4+ cells averaged about 11 million reads.

Genomic DNA acted as the template from which TCR beta VDJ combination and CDR3 sequence profiling were carried out. TCRdb reprocessed the reads with MiXCR, giving one entry per CDR3 protein. Here the sample spans about 130,000 distinct CDR3 sequences, more than 35% being singletons. This CDR3 is built from 13 residues. V was cut by 2 bases and J by 6 bases, with 10 bases left in between. Study-wide points: No significant patient-versus-control difference appeared in CD8+ Simpson's diversity. Roughly 31 was the count of CD8+ CDR3 sequences that patients shared with controls.

The sample taken for sequencing was sorted CD4+, CD8+, or CD8+CD57+ T cells (not recorded which) from PBMCs. The J gene is TRBJ1-1, the V gene TRBV12-3 or TRBV12-4; D remains unclear. The TCR was taken from a human donor in good health, serving as a control. CDR3 sequence: CASSLSRVPEAFF. The CDR3 DNA sequence: TGTGCCAGCAGTTTAAGCCGAGTTCCTGAAGCTTTCTTT.